The T cell receptor beta chain described here comes from a study of identical twins. In the case of this clonotype: Its antigen is not known.

Overall study results and limits: Partial confounding of zero-insertion analyses by invariant MAIT and iNKT cells was possible.

Between the trimmed V and J ends, which lost 0 bases and 8 bases, there was a span of 17 bases. The germline V gene has CDR1 LNHNV and CDR2 YYDKDF (reference sequence). This CDR3 has 16 residues. TCRdb processed the 5' RACE reads anew with MiXCR; each CDR3 protein has one entry. Among roughly 350,000 distinct CDR3 sequences listed, roughly 9% were seen once. This receptor was taken from a woman in her 50s in good health. This chain links TRBV15 with TRBJ2-1; D tentatively fits TRBD1 or TRBD2 (5 bases each). Input material: naive T cells sorted from blood. The CDR3 region has the DNA TGTGCCACCAGCAGAGATCAGGGAGACTATGCTGATGAGCAGTTCTTC. The encoded protein is CATSRDQGDYADEQFF.